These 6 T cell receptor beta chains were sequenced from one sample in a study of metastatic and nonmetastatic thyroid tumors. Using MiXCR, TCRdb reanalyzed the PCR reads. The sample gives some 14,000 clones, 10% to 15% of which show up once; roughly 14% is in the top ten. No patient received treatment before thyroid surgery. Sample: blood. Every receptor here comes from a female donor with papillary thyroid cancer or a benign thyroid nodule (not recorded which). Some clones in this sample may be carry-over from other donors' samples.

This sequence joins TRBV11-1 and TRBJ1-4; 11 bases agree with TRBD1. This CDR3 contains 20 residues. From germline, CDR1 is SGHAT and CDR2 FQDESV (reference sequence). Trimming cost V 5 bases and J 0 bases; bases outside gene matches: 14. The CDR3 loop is CASSPSYRLGQGATNEKLFF. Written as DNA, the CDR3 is TGTGCCAGCAGCCCTAGCTACAGGTTGGGACAGGGGGCAACTAATGAAAAACTGTTTTTT.

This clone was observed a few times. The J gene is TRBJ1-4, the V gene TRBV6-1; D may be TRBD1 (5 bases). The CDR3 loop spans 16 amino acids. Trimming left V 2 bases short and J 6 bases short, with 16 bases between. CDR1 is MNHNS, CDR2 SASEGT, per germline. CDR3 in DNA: TGTGCCAGCAGTGAATCGCCTGGCAGGGCTGATGAAAAACTGTTTTTT. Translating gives CASSESPGRADEKLFF.

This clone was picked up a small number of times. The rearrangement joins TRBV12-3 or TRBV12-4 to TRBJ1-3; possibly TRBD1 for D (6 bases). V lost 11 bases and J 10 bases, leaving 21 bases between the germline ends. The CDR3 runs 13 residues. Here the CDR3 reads CASWEQGAGTIYF. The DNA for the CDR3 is TGTGCCTCTTGGGAACAGGGTGCGGGTACCATATATTTT.

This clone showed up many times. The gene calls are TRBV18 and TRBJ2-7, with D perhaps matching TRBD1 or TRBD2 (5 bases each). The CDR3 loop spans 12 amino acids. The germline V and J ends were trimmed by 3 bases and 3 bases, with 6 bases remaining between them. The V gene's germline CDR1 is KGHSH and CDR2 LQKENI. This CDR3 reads CASSPGDYEQYF. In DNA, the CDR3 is TGTGCCAGCTCACCGGGGGACTACGAGCAGTACTTC.

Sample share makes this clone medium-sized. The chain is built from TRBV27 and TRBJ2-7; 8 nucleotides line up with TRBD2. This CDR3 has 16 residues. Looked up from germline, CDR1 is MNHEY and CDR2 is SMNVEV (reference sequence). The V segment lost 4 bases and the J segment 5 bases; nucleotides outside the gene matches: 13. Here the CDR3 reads CASSSGLARRLHEQYF. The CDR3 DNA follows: TGTGCCAGCAGTTCCGGACTAGCCCGCCGTCTCCACGAGCAGTACTTC.

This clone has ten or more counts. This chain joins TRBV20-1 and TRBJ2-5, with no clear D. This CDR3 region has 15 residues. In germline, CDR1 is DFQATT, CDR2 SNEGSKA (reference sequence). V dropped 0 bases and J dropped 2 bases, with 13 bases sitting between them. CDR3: CSARDLQGSQETQYF. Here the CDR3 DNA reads TGCAGTGCTAGAGATTTACAAGGATCACAAGAGACCCAGTACTTC.